Presented here are 7 T cell receptor beta chains from one specimen sequenced in a study of shared clonotypes between healthy human individuals. TCRdb's copy holds only in-frame clones and misses some; the assay was immunoSEQ multiplex PCR. In the table there are over a million clones, more than 75% of which are singletons. The source material was memory CD4+ T cells from PBMCs. Subset: CD45RA-negative fraction. The receptors originated from a man aged 18 to 29 in good health. Some clones in this sample may be carry-over from other donors' samples.

V gene TRBV30 combines with J gene TRBJ1-3; possibly TRBD1 for D (6 bases). The CDR3 is 16 residues long. V was clipped by 6 bases and J by 0 bases, with 18 bases between them. Per the germline V gene, CDR1 is GTSNPN and CDR2 is SVGIG (reference sequence). Here the CDR3 DNA reads TGTGCCTGTAGCCCGGGACATTTAAGCTCTGGAAACACCATATATTTT. It specifies CACSPGHLSSGNTIYF.

The J gene is TRBJ1-3, the V gene TRBV28; the D is unclear. The CDR3 is made up of 15 amino acids. Germline V lookup: CDR1 MDHEN, CDR2 SYDVKM. V was shortened by 4 bases and J by 2 bases, with 12 bases between the two germline ends. CDR3 sequence: CASSYDRGPGNTIYF. The CDR3 nucleotides read TGTGCCAGCAGTTATGACCGGGGTCCTGGAAACACCATATATTTT. The complete variable domain, with remaining parts taken from reference TRBV28 and TRBJ1-3, reads DVKVTQSSRYLVKRTGEKVFLECVQDMDHENMFWYRQDPGLGLRLIYFSYDVKMKEKGDIPEGYSVSREKKERFSLILESASTNQTSMYLCASSYDRGPGNTIYFGEGSWLTVV.

The chain is built from TRBV7-2 and TRBJ1-5, with a tentative D call TRBD1 (5 bases). The CDR3 runs 17 residues. Trimming stripped 0 bases from V and 6 bases from J, with 18 bases between. Per the germline V gene, CDR1 is SGHTA and CDR2 is FQGNSA. CDR3 amino acids: CASSLAPRAGGGQPQHF. CDR3 sequence (DNA): TGTGCCAGCAGCTTAGCCCCTCGGGCGGGGGGAGGTCAGCCCCAGCATTTT.

This chain connects TRBV5-1 to TRBJ1-1, with 11 bases lining up with TRBD1. Trimming at V came to 4 bases and at J to 13 bases, leaving 12 bases not matched to a gene. Germline values: CDR1 SGHRS, CDR2 YFSETQ. The CDR3 is 14 amino acids. The chain's CDR3 is CASSPTGQGAEDFF. The CDR3 bases are TGCGCCAGCAGCCCGACCGGACAGGGGGCAGAGGATTTCTTT.

The chain couples TRBV19 to TRBJ2-1; 7 bases are shared with TRBD2. The V and J ends lost 3 bases and 10 bases, in that order; junction bases with no gene match: 3. The CDR3 spans 12 residues. Germline values: CDR1 LNHDA, CDR2 SQIVND (reference sequence). For the CDR3, the DNA is TGTGCCAGTAGTATCTCTAGCGGAGAGCAGTTCTTC. It encodes CASSISSGEQFF.

This chain links TRBV7-3 with TRBJ1-1, with D possibly TRBD1 on 6 matching bases. V was cut by 2 bases and J by 1 base, with 11 bases left in between. This CDR3 contains 15 residues. The V gene's germline CDR1 is SGHTA and CDR2 FQGTGA. CDR3 amino acids: CASSLFGGENTEAFF. In DNA form, the CDR3 reads TGTGCCAGCAGCTTATTCGGGGGCGAGAACACTGAAGCTTTCTTT.

The chain employs TRBV2 and TRBJ2-3; 7 nucleotides match TRBD2. Trimming took 8 bases from V and 0 from J; bases not matched to a gene: 8. Germline V gene data show CDR1 as SNHLY and CDR2 as FYNNEI. The CDR3 covers 15 residues. CDR3 protein: CASSTSGLSTDTQYF. In DNA, the CDR3 is TGTGCCAGCTCCACCTCGGGACTAAGCACAGATACGCAGTATTTT.